This TCR beta chain was documented in a study of cytomegalovirus exposure and HLA in healthy donors. Study summary: In a later analysis, the 90 to 150 validation repertoires were reported to have used the same platform as the 650 to 800 first-cohort repertoires.

Deletions cut 1 base from V and 4 bases from J, with 11 bases between. CDR1 and CDR2 from the germline V gene are SGHDT and YYEEEE. The CDR3 loop spans 14 amino acids. Study-level findings and limits: As was reported, the classifier diagnosed cytomegalovirus status with high specificity and sensitivity.

The donors were part of the validation cohort, which consisted of approximately 110 subjects and was separate from the first cohort of 666 subjects. In the case of this clone: Antigen unknown.

Only in-frame clones appear in the TCRdb table, and some are missing; sequencing was by immunoSEQ multiplex PCR. The table records 250,000 to 400,000 clones, roughly 88% of them present only once. Source material: PBMCs. J is TRBJ1-2 and V is TRBV5-6; D is undetermined. The TCR originated in a man aged 30-40 years in good health and CMV-seronegative. The CDR3 sequence is CASSLMKGGYGYTF. CDR3 bases: TGTGCCAGCAGCTTGATGAAAGGAGGCTATGGCTACACCTTC.